These 22 T cell receptor beta chains share one sample of origin, sequenced in a study of T cell repertoires in cytomegalovirus infection. One entry per CDR3 protein, called by TCRdb with MiXCR from the reads. Of over 250,000 distinct CDR3 sequences in the sample, roughly 24% were seen once. Material: PBMCs. All receptors come from a human donor in good health (CMV status not recorded). Some clones in this sample may be carry-over from other donors' samples.

V usage is TRBV7-8 and J usage is TRBJ2-1; 12 positions match TRBD2. V lost 2 bases, J lost 7 bases, and 6 bases stayed unmatched. The CDR3 runs to 16 residues. Germline V gene lookup returns CDR1 SGHVS and CDR2 FQNEAQ. This CDR3 is CASSLIGLAGLNEQFF. In nucleotides, the CDR3 is TGTGCCAGCAGCTTAATAGGACTAGCGGGGTTGAATGAGCAGTTCTTC.

The sample holds many counts of this clonotype. The chain links TRBV7-2 to TRBJ2-5; 10 nucleotides line up with TRBD1. Trimming at V came to 1 base and at J to 2 bases, leaving 7 bases not matched to a gene. CDR1 is SGHTA and CDR2 is FQGNSA in the germline V gene. CDR3 length: 17 amino acids. This chain's CDR3 is CASSLVPGQGIQETQYF. CDR3 DNA sequence: TGTGCCAGCAGCTTAGTCCCGGGACAGGGGATTCAAGAGACCCAGTACTTC.

The CDR3 bases are TGTGCCAGCAGTTACTCTCCGTATCCGGGGGAGCATGGCTACACCTTC. Its translation is CASSYSPYPGEHGYTF. The chain recombines TRBV6-5 with TRBJ1-2, with a possible D match to TRBD1 (5 bases). Germline CDR1 is MNHEY and CDR2 is SVGAGI. The CDR3 covers 16 residues. V lost 0 bases and J lost 6, with 17 bases in between.

The CDR3 here is CASSFLSGRSSYEQYF. Written as DNA, the CDR3 is TGTGCCAGCAGTTTCCTCTCGGGAAGGAGCTCCTACGAGCAGTACTTC. This chain uses TRBV28 with TRBJ2-7; a possible D gene is TRBD2 (5 bases). V lost 3 bases and J lost 0, with 15 bases in between. The CDR3 sequence is 16 residues long. CDR1 is MDHEN and CDR2 is SYDVKM in the germline V gene.

The V and J genes are TRBV7-2 and TRBJ1-2, with 8 bases aligning to TRBD1. V lost 3 bases and J lost 6; bases outside the gene matches: 3. The CDR3 consists of 13 residues. Germline V gene data show CDR1 as SGHTA and CDR2 as FQGNSA. The CDR3 region is CASSFLQGDGYTF. The CDR3 coding sequence is TGTGCCAGCAGCTTCCTACAGGGGGATGGCTACACCTTC.

This clonotype was observed at least ten times. The CDR3 nucleotides read TGTGCCAGCAGTCCTCAGGTCTATGAGCAGTTCTTC. Protein: CASSPQVYEQFF. This chain uses TRBV28 with TRBJ2-1; D unclear. The V and J ends lost 5 bases and 8 bases respectively, with 10 bases between them. The germline V gene has CDR1 MDHEN and CDR2 SYDVKM. The CDR3 runs to 12 residues.

The chain recombines TRBV24-1 with TRBJ1-2; D is perhaps TRBD1 (6 bases). V dropped 12 bases and J dropped 5 bases, with 18 bases sitting between them. The CDR3 consists of 13 residues. Germline values: CDR1 KGHDR, CDR2 SFDVKD. The CDR3 loop reads CASTGTLVYGYTF. DNA for the CDR3: TGTGCCTCGACCGGGACACTCGTTTATGGCTACACCTTC.

The chain couples TRBV30 to TRBJ1-4; 9 bases agree with TRBD1. J lost 7 bases, V lost 0 bases, and 3 bases had no gene match. The germline V gene has CDR1 GTSNPN and CDR2 SVGIG (reference sequence). This CDR3 has 14 residues. The CDR3 coding sequence is TGTGCCTGGAGTGTACAGGGGGCGGGTGAAAAACTGTTTTTT. This translates into CAWSVQGAGEKLFF. The full variable domain, with the rest looked up from reference TRBV30 and TRBJ1-4, is SQTIHQWPATLVQPVGSPLSLECTVEGTSNPNLYWYRQAAGRGLQLLFYSVGIGQISSEVPQNLSASRPQDRQFILSSKKLLLSDSGFYLCAWSVQGAGEKLFFGSGTQLSVL.

J is TRBJ1-2 and V is TRBV6-8; TRBD1 matches at 7 bases. Germline V gene sequence: CDR1 MNHGY, CDR2 SAAAGT. CDR3 length: 12 amino acids. The V segment lost 6 bases and the J segment 7 bases; nucleotides outside the gene matches: 5. The CDR3 is CASRQGDAGYTF. The CDR3 DNA is TGTGCCAGCAGGCAGGGGGACGCTGGCTACACCTTC.

This clonotype has a handful of counts. CDR3 amino acids: CSAPRAGPNTEAFF. DNA of the CDR3: TGCAGTGCTCCCCGGGCAGGACCGAACACTGAAGCTTTCTTT. The chain carries TRBV20-1 and TRBJ1-1; no clear D gene. From germline, CDR1 is DFQATT and CDR2 SNEGSKA (reference sequence). This CDR3 comprises 14 residues. The V and J ends lost 5 bases and 1 base respectively, with 14 bases between them.

This clonotype was counted at least ten times. This rearrangement joins TRBV6-1 to TRBJ2-1, with a tentative D call TRBD2 (7 bases). With 4 bases removed from V and 7 bases from J, the gap between germline ends came to 14 bases. This CDR3 has 14 amino acids. Germline V gives CDR1 MNHNS, CDR2 SASEGT. CDR3 nucleotide sequence: TGTGCCAGCAGTGCCAGGGAGGGGGAAAATGAGCAGTTCTTC. Its translation: CASSAREGENEQFF.

This chain uses TRBV7-2 with TRBJ2-5; 7 bases fit TRBD2. The CDR3 has 16 amino acids. Germline V gene sequence: CDR1 SGHTA, CDR2 FQGNSA. V dropped 1 base and J dropped 1; count of bases not matched to a gene: 6. CDR3 DNA sequence: TGTGCCAGCAGCTTAGAGATGGGCGGGAGCCAAGAGACCCAGTACTTC. Protein sequence: CASSLEMGGSQETQYF.

The chain recombines TRBV4-3 with TRBJ2-2; perhaps TRBD1 as D (6 bases). Germline loops: CDR1 LGHNA, CDR2 YSLEER. V dropped 0 bases and J dropped 6 bases, with 11 bases sitting between them. This CDR3 spans 15 amino acids. The CDR3 bases are TGCGCCAGCAGCCAAGAAGCACAGGGCGCCGGGGAGCTGTTTTTT. This gives the protein CASSQEAQGAGELFF.

This clonotype was detected ten times or more. The chain uses TRBV12-3 or TRBV12-4 and TRBJ1-3; D is undetermined. Trimming removed 4 bases at V and 0 bases at J, with 7 bases between. The CDR3 contains 14 residues. The CDR3 sequence: CASSSASSGNTIYF. CDR3 in DNA: TGTGCCAGCAGTTCCGCCAGCTCTGGAAACACCATATATTTT.

This clonotype was counted at least ten times. The CDR3 reads CASSLNLAPTDTQYF. The CDR3 region has the DNA TGTGCCAGCAGCTTAAACCTGGCTCCAACAGATACGCAGTATTTT. The chain uses TRBV7-2 and TRBJ2-3; D is unclear. CDR3 length: 15 amino acids. V was pared by 2 bases and J by 3 bases, with 12 bases between. Germline assignment: CDR1 SGHTA and CDR2 FQGNSA.

This clonotype was detected a few times. V is TRBV7-2 and J is TRBJ1-1; D gene ambiguous. The CDR3 is 12 residues long. Germline V gene data show CDR1 as SGHTA and CDR2 as FQGNSA. With 5 bases removed from V and 1 base from J, the gap between germline ends came to 5 bases. This CDR3 reads CASSGRNTEAFF. The CDR3 nucleotides are TGTGCCAGCAGCGGAAGGAACACTGAAGCTTTCTTT.

The gene calls are TRBV11-1 and TRBJ1-2; TRBD1 agrees at 7 bases. The CDR3 runs to 15 residues. The germline V gene has CDR1 SGHAT and CDR2 FQDESV (reference sequence). The trim removed 5 bases at V and 3 bases at J, leaving 9 bases unmatched. The CDR3: CASSPRQGRYYGYTF. CDR3 DNA: TGTGCCAGCAGCCCACGACAGGGCCGCTACTATGGCTACACCTTC.

This clonotype was observed many times. The chain has TRBV7-2 and TRBJ2-7; 10 bases are a match to TRBD1. Unmatched junction bases numbered 5, after V lost 2 bases and J lost 4 bases. The CDR3 sequence is 15 residues long. Germline CDR1 reads SGHTA; CDR2 reads FQGNSA. Here the CDR3 reads CASSLKRDRGYEQYF. The CDR3 coding sequence is TGTGCCAGCAGCTTAAAGCGGGACAGGGGTTACGAGCAGTACTTC. Using reference TRBV7-2 and TRBJ2-7 for the parts outside the CDR3, the full variable domain is GAGVSQSPSNKVTEKGKDVELRCDPISGHTALYWYRQSLGQGLEFLIYFQGNSAPDKSGLPSDRFSAERTGGSVSTLTIQRTQQEDSAVYLCASSLKRDRGYEQYFGPGTRLTVT.

The gene calls are TRBV18 and TRBJ2-1; 12 bases are shared with TRBD2. Trimming removed 0 bases from V and 6 bases from J; junction bases left unmatched: 6. This CDR3 has 17 residues. CDR1 is KGHSH and CDR2 is LQKENI in the germline V gene. CDR3 DNA sequence: TGTGCCAGCTCACCACCGACTAGCGGGAGTGAGGCCAATGAGCAGTTCTTC. It is translated as CASSPPTSGSEANEQFF.

There are a few counts of this clonotype. The chain is built from TRBV7-2 and TRBJ1-3; possibly TRBD1 for D (5 bases). The CDR3 has 15 residues. The ends were cut back, 5 bases at V and 0 bases at J, with 11 bases in the middle. Germline V gives CDR1 SGHTA, CDR2 FQGNSA. The CDR3 here is CASSEGPISGNTIYF. The CDR3 region has the DNA TGTGCCAGCAGCGAGGGACCGATCTCTGGAAACACCATATATTTT.

The chain links TRBV6-5 to TRBJ2-1, with TRBD1 matching over 7 bases. This CDR3 has 15 residues. Germline V gene lookup returns CDR1 MNHEY and CDR2 SVGAGI. V gave up 6 bases and J gave up 3 bases; unmatched junction bases: 8. CDR3: CASSSTGARYNEQFF. CDR3 nucleotides: TGTGCCAGCAGCTCAACAGGGGCCCGCTACAATGAGCAGTTCTTC.

J is TRBJ2-3 and V is TRBV7-3, with 9 positions matching TRBD1. From germline, CDR1 is SGHTA and CDR2 FQGTGA. V lost 5 bases and J lost 4; bases outside the gene matches: 7. CDR3 size: 15 residues. CDR3 in DNA: TGTGCCAGCAGCCCCGACAGGGGGGGGTCAGATACGCAGTATTTT. Protein sequence: CASSPDRGGSDTQYF.